The 9 T cell receptor beta chains given below trace back to one sample, sequenced in a study of OX40 agonist ivuxolimab in advanced cancers. The library relied on the immunoSEQ multiplex PCR assay. Sourced from immuneACCESS, this table was stored by TCRdb with only in-frame sequences that have V and J called. A share of the clones is absent; for the studies checked, an unresolved V gene accounts for under half, and the remainder has no known explanation. Recorded for this sample are 60,000 or so clones; 85% to 90% of them occurred a single time. 4.5% to 6% of the sample rests with the top ten. Source: CD4+ or CD8+ T cells sorted from blood, taken in a trial of the OX40 agonist ivuxolimab. Receptor source: an adult with an advanced solid tumor such as melanoma, head and neck, liver or kidney cancer.

The rearrangement links TRBV5-6 to TRBJ2-3; no clear D gene. This CDR3 spans 15 amino acids. Per the germline V gene, CDR1 is SGHDT and CDR2 is YYEEEE. V lost 2 bases and J 4 bases, leaving 14 bases between the germline ends. The CDR3 DNA reads TGTGCCAGCAGCTTCAACCTCCAGGTTGCAGATACGCAGTATTTT. The encoded protein is CASSFNLQVADTQYF.

V usage is TRBV18 and J usage is TRBJ2-7; tentatively, D is TRBD1 or TRBD2 (5 bases each). Looked up from germline, CDR1 is KGHSH and CDR2 is LQKENI. The CDR3 extends over 14 amino acids. V was trimmed by 4 bases and J by 7 bases, leaving 17 bases between them. For the CDR3, the DNA is TGTGCCAGCTCACTAGGTGAGGGGAATAAGGAGCAGTACTTC. Its protein is CASSLGEGNKEQYF.

This clone was detected a few times. The V gene is TRBV7-3, the J gene TRBJ1-2, with 10 bases aligning to TRBD1. Per the germline V gene, CDR1 is SGHTA and CDR2 is FQGTGA. This CDR3 region has 14 residues. The V gene end was trimmed by 5 bases and the J gene end by 3 bases; junction bases not matched to a gene: 3. The CDR3 spells CASSEGTGDYGYTF. DNA of the CDR3: TGTGCCAGCAGCGAAGGGACAGGGGACTATGGCTACACCTTC.

The V gene is TRBV5-1, the J gene TRBJ1-1; D uncertain. The CDR3 spans 14 residues. V was shortened by 2 bases and J by 5 bases, with 13 bases between the two germline ends. Germline loops: CDR1 SGHRS, CDR2 YFSETQ. This CDR3 is CASSLSSGDTEAFF. The CDR3 coding sequence is TGCGCCAGCAGCTTAAGTTCCGGGGATACTGAAGCTTTCTTT.

The genes are TRBV25-1 and TRBJ2-2; D may correspond to TRBD1 or TRBD2 (5 bases each). The CDR3 is 16 residues long. Per germline, CDR1 MGHDK and CDR2 SYGVNS. Trimming took 1 base from V and 4 from J, leaving 13 bases between them. In DNA, the CDR3 is TGTGCCAGCAGTGAATGGGTGAGGGGTTCCACCGGGGAGCTGTTTTTT. It specifies CASSEWVRGSTGELFF.

This chain links TRBV6-5 with TRBJ1-1; 7 positions match TRBD1. The CDR3 has 14 residues. V lost 7 bases, J lost 1 base, and 6 bases stayed unmatched. Germline lookup yields CDR1 MNHEY and CDR2 SVGAGI. CDR3 sequence reads: CASTDRVGNTEAFF. The CDR3, as DNA: TGTGCCAGCACCGACAGGGTTGGGAACACTGAAGCTTTCTTT.

The CDR3 DNA sequence: TGTGCCAGCAGTTCCCGACAAAACAATGAGCAGTTCTTC. Amino acids: CASSSRQNNEQFF. The chain combines TRBV11-3 with TRBJ2-1; no firm D call. Germline loops: CDR1 SGHNT, CDR2 YENEEA. This CDR3 region has 13 residues. Trimming cost V 6 bases and J 5 bases, with 11 bases left between them.

The gene calls are TRBV7-8 and TRBJ2-6; a possible D gene is TRBD2 (6 bases). The CDR3 consists of 16 residues. V lost 5 bases and J 2 bases, leaving 13 bases between the germline ends. In germline, CDR1 is SGHVS, CDR2 FQNEAQ. The CDR3 DNA is TGTGCCAGCAGCCCCAGAGGAGGGGCTGGGGCCAACGTCCTGACTTTC. Protein: CASSPRGGAGANVLTF.

CDR3 region: CASSPPGGTGGIQYF. The CDR3 DNA reads as TGTGCCAGCAGCCCTCCCGGGGGAACAGGGGGCATTCAGTACTTC. V gene TRBV27 combines with J gene TRBJ2-4; 8 bases match TRBD1. The CDR3 is 15 amino acids. V trimming: 6 bases; J trimming: 9 bases; junction bases outside the gene matches: 13. Germline-derived CDR1 and CDR2 are MNHEY and SMNVEV (reference sequence).